This T cell receptor beta chain was obtained from a study of T cells in Graves' hyperthyroidism and ophthalmopathy. Uncontrolled infection, other autoimmune disease, pregnancy or lactation led to exclusion. Each diagnosis was grounded in clinical symptoms, serum thyroxine and TRAb, thyroid ultrasound, and orbital computed tomography. There were TCR beta CDR3 regions amplified from RNA transcripts. When the TCR CDR3 underwent first-round RT-PCR, the HTBI primer set was used. TCRdb re-called the multiplex PCR reads with MiXCR, one entry per CDR3 protein. The sample shows a few hundred thousand distinct CDR3 sequences, 13% to 15% of them seen only once. This clonotype was counted many times. Antigen: not known. V trimming: 0 bases; J trimming: 6 bases; junction bases outside the gene matches: 7. Germline V CDR1 and CDR2: GTSNPN, SVGIG (reference sequence). The CDR3 totals 14 residues. Study results and limitations: Among thyroid clonotypes expanded above 0.001, most also appeared in blood. Ophthalmopathy was identified by the model a median around 6.3 months ahead of onset.

The TCR originated in a woman aged 45-60 years with Graves' hyperthyroidism that later progressed to Graves' ophthalmopathy. The sample consisted of blood. The V gene is TRBV30, the J gene TRBJ2-7; 8 nucleotides match TRBD1. CDR3 loop: CAWSVLDRVSEQYF. DNA of the CDR3: TGTGCCTGGAGTGTACTGGACAGGGTGAGCGAGCAGTACTTC.